This T cell receptor beta chain stems from a study of cytomegalovirus exposure and HLA in healthy donors. About the study: Across 350 to 400 genotyped donors, more than 75% landed in the Caucasian-associated ancestry cluster. Broader study findings: Beyond CMV serostatus, there was no information to go on about immune exposure.

A multiplex PCR was run with 60 Vbeta primers and 13 Jbeta primers. This table comes from immunoSEQ multiplex PCR, and its TCRdb copy is limited to in-frame clones, with some not included. The table lists roughly 170,000 clones, approximately 80% of them singletons, with more than 5.5% in the top ten. This CDR3 is 15 amino acids long. The germline gives CDR1 SGHNT, CDR2 YENEEA. After removal of 1 base from V and 4 bases from J, the junction contained 2 bases not matched to a gene. Note on this clone: The antigen is undetermined.

The chain carries TRBV11-3 and TRBJ2-2; 8 bases agree with TRBD2. The sequence was obtained from a man aged 30-40 years in good health and CMV-seropositive. The source material was PBMCs. CDR3: CASSLAGGGTGELFF. Written as DNA, the CDR3 is TGTGCCAGCAGCTTAGCGGGAGGGGGCACCGGGGAGCTGTTTTTT.